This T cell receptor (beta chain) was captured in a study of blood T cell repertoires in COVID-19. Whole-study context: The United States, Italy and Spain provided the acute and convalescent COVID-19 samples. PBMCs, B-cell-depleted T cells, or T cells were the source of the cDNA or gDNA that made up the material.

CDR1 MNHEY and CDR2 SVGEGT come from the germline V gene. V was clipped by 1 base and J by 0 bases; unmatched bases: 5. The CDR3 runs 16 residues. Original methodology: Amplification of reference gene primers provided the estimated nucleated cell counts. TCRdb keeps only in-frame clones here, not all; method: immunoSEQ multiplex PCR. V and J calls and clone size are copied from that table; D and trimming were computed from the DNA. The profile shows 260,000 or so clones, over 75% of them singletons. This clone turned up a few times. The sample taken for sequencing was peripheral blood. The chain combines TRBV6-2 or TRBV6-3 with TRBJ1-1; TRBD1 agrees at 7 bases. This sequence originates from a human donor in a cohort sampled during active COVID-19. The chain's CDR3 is CASSYLPGQMNTEAFF. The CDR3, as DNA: TGTGCCAGCAGTTACTTACCGGGACAGATGAACACTGAAGCTTTCTTT.